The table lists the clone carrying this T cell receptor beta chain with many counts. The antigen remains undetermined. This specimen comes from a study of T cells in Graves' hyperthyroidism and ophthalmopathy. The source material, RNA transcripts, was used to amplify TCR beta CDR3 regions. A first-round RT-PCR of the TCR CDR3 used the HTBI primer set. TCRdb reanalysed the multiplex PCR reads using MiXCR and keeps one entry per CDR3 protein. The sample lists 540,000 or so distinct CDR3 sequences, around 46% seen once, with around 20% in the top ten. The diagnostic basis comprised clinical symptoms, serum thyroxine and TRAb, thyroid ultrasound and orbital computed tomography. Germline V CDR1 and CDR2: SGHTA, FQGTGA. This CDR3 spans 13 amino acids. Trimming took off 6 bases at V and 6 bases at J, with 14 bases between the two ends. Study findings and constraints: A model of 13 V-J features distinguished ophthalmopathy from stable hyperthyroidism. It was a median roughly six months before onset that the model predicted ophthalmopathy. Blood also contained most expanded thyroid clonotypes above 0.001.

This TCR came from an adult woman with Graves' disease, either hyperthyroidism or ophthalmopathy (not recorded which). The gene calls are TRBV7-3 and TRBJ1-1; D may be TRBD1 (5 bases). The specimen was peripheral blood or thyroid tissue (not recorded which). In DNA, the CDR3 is TGTGCCAGCAGTTGGGGCAGGGCCGCTGAAGCTTTCTTT. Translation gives CASSWGRAAEAFF.